This T cell receptor (beta chain) was retrieved from a study of T cells in Graves' hyperthyroidism and ophthalmopathy. The wider study: Before any treatment, at initial diagnosis, peripheral blood was collected.

This clonotype was picked up many times. Uncontrolled infection, other autoimmune disease, pregnancy or lactation disqualified patients from enrolment. It was RNA transcripts that yielded the amplified TCR beta CDR3 regions. First-round RT-PCR of the TCR CDR3 relied on the HTBI primer set. In TCRdb, the multiplex PCR reads were re-called with MiXCR into one record per CDR3 protein. The data contain under 400,000 distinct CDR3 sequences, 11% to 15% of them singletons. This TCR came from a woman in her sixties with Graves' hyperthyroidism. The sample was blood.

This CDR3 reads CASSWDRTSNEKLFF. In nucleotides, the CDR3 is TGTGCCAGCAGTTGGGACAGGACCTCTAATGAAAAACTGTTTTTT. The chain employs TRBV2 and TRBJ1-4; 8 nucleotides agree with TRBD1. Germline-derived CDR1 and CDR2 are SNHLY and FYNNEI. V lost 5 bases, J lost 3 bases, and 5 bases stayed unmatched. This CDR3 region has 15 residues. Based on the CDR3 plus reference TRBV2 and TRBJ1-4, the full variable domain is EPEVTQTPSHQVTQMGQEVILRCVPISNHLYFYWYRQILGQKVEFLVSFYNNEISEKSEIFDDQFSVERPDGSNFTLKIRSTKLEDSAMYFCASSWDRTSNEKLFFGSGTQLSVL.